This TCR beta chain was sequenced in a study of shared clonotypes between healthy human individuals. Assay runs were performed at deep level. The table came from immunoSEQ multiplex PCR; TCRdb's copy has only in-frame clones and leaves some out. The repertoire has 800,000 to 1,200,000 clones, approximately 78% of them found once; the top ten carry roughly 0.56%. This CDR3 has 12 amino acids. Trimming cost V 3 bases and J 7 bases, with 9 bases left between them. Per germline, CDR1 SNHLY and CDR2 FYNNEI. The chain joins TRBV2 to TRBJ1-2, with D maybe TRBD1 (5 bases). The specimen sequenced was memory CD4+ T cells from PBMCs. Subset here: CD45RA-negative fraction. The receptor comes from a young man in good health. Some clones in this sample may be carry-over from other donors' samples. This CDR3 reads CASSDQGSGYTF. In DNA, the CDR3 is TGTGCCAGCAGTGATCAGGGCTCTGGCTACACCTTC.